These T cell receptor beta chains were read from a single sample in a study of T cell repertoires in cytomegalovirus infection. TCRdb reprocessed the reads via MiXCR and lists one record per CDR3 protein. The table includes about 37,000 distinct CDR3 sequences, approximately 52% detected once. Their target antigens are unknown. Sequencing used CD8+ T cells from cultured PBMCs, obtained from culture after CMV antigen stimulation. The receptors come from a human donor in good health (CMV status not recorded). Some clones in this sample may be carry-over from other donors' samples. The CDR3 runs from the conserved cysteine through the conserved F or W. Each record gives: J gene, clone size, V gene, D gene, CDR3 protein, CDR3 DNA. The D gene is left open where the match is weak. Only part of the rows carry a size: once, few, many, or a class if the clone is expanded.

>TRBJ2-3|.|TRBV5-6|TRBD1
CASTPRGQGATDTQYF
TGTGCCAGCACCCCCCGAGGACAGGGGGCGACAGATACGCAGTATTTT
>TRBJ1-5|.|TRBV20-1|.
CSARTRDSNQPQHF
TGCAGTGCTAGGACAAGAGATAGCAATCAGCCCCAGCATTTT
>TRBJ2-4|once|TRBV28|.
CASGRGRAKNIQYF
TGTGCCAGTGGTCGCGGTAGGGCCAAAAACATTCAGTACTTC
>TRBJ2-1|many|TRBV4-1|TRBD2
CASRTSGAFGNEQFF
TGCGCCAGCAGGACTAGCGGGGCCTTTGGGAATGAGCAGTTCTTC
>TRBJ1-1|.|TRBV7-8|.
CASSLEPLGEAVF
TGTGCCAGCAGCTTAGAACCGTTGGGGGAAGCTGTCTTT
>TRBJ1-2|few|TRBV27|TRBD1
CASSFGQGASYTF
TGTGCCAGCAGTTTTGGACAGGGGGCGAGCTACACCTTC
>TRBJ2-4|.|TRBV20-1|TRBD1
CSALRTGDIQYF
TGCAGTGCTCTCCGGACAGGGGACATTCAGTACTTC
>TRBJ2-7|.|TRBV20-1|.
CSARVGGSSYEQYF
TGCAGTGCTAGAGTGGGCGGTTCTTCCTACGAGCAGTACTTC
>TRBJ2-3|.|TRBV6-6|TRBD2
CASRGSGADTQYF
TGTGCCAGCAGAGGGAGCGGGGCGGATACGCAGTATTTT
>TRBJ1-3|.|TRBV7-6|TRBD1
CASSPGDRGPYTIYF
TGTGCCAGCAGCCCCGGGGACAGGGGGCCTTACACCATATATTTT
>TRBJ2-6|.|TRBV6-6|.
CASSSRDTYRSGANVLTF
TGTGCCAGCAGTAGCCGGGACACGTATCGCTCTGGGGCCAACGTCCTGACTTTC
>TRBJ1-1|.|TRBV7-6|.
CASSPLIAAEAFF
TGTGCCAGCAGCCCACTAATTGCCGCTGAAGCTTTCTTT
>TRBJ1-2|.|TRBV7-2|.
CASSLALDGYTF
TGTGCCAGCAGCTTAGCTTTAGATGGCTACACCTTC
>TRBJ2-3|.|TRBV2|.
CASSSGRDTQYF
TGTGCCAGCAGTTCAGGACGCGATACGCAGTATTTT
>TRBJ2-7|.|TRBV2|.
CASMVGIGEQYF
TGTGCCAGCATGGTGGGTATAGGCGAGCAGTACTTC
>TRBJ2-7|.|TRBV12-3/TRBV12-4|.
CASGRGRSIVGEQYF
TGTGCCAGCGGCCGCGGACGGAGTATTGTGGGCGAGCAGTACTTC
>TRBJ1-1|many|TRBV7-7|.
CASSLGTGTEAFF
TGTGCCAGCAGCTTAGGGACCGGCACTGAAGCTTTCTTT
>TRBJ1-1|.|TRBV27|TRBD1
CASRQGGNTEAFF
TGTGCCAGCAGACAGGGGGGGAACACTGAAGCTTTCTTT
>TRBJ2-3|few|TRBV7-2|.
CASSVLGNPSTDTQYF
TGTGCCAGCAGCGTATTAGGAAACCCAAGCACAGATACGCAGTATTTT